This T cell receptor beta chain was captured by sequencing in a study of blood T cell repertoires in COVID-19. The wider study: COVID-19 samples collected from the United States, Italy and Spain covered acute and convalescent phases. T cells, B-cell-depleted T cells, or PBMCs supplied cDNA or gDNA.

Study processing details: Quantification of nucleated cells was approximated via reference gene primer amplification. Repertoires were generated with immunoSEQ multiplex PCR, while TCRdb's copy carries only in-frame clones and drops some. The V and J calls and clone size come from that table; D and trimming were worked out from the DNA. The sample yields tens of thousands of clones, roughly 90% seen once. In germline, CDR1 is LNHDA, CDR2 SQIVND (reference sequence). The V and J ends lost 8 bases and 8 bases, in that order; junction bases with no gene match: 5. CDR3 length equals 12 residues. The J gene is TRBJ2-2, the V gene TRBV19; 7 bases align to TRBD2. Material for sequencing was peripheral blood. The sequence was obtained from a man aged 55 to 69 with active COVID-19. CDR3: CASSLAEGELFF. CDR3 coding DNA: TGTGCCAGTTCTCTAGCGGAGGGGGAGCTGTTTTTT.